The clone carrying this TCR beta chain was detected only a few times. The target antigen is unknown. CDR1 is MRHNA, CDR2 SNTAGT, per germline. The CDR3 is 15 amino acids. The J segment lost 5 bases and the V segment lost 7 bases, leaving 7 bases of the junction unmatched. Each CDR3 protein is one row after TCRdb ran MiXCR on the 5' RACE reads. The repertoire holds more than 30,000 distinct CDR3 sequences, around 15% seen once, with 32% in the top ten. This specimen comes from a study of CD8 T cells in ankylosing spondylitis. Study-level results: What appeared characteristic of ankylosing spondylitis blood was a TCR beta motif of eight highly homologous variants.

This receptor was taken from a male donor with ankylosing spondylitis. V is TRBV6-4 and J is TRBJ2-2; 10 nucleotides agree with TRBD1. Sequencing used synovial fluid, either unsorted or a sorted T cell fraction (not recorded which). The CDR3: CASNEGQGGTGELFF. CDR3 coding DNA: TGTGCCAGCAACGAAGGACAGGGGGGAACCGGGGAGCTGTTTTTT.